This TCR beta chain was observed in a study of blood T cell repertoires in COVID-19. Study-level information: The analysed material was cDNA or gDNA that came from T cells, B-cell-depleted T cells, or PBMCs.

Germline values: CDR1 KGHSH, CDR2 LQKENI. The V and J ends lost 3 bases and 0 bases respectively, with 12 bases between them. The CDR3 has 16 amino acids. The repertoire was sequenced with immunoSEQ multiplex PCR; TCRdb's copy has only in-frame clones and lacks some. The repertoire holds about 99,000 clones, with about 82% as singletons. Sequencing input: peripheral blood. The rearrangement uses TRBV18 and TRBJ1-3; a possible D gene is TRBD1 (5 bases). This clonotype was obtained from a woman aged 60 to 75 in a cohort sampled during active or convalescent COVID-19. The CDR3 DNA follows: TGTGCCAGCTCACCCCGGCGGGGGGACTCTGGAAACACCATATATTTT. Amino acids: CASSPRRGDSGNTIYF. Using reference TRBV18 and TRBJ1-3 for the parts outside the CDR3, the full variable domain is NAGVMQNPRHLVRRRGQEARLRCSPMKGHSHVYWYRQLPEEGLKFMVYLQKENIIDESGMPKERFSAEFPKEGPSILRIQQVVRGDSAAYFCASSPRRGDSGNTIYFGEGSWLTVV.